In this sample, the clone carrying this TCR beta chain turned up once. What it binds is not known. The source of the sample is a study of shared clonotypes between healthy human individuals. Study-level findings and limits: Large depth notwithstanding, sorted-subset sequencing proved incomplete by rarefaction.

TCRdb keeps only in-frame clones here, not all; method: immunoSEQ multiplex PCR. The sample lists approximately 720,000 clones; more than 70% were seen once. The receptor was isolated from a woman in her 30s in good health. Sample: memory CD4+ T cells sorted from blood. Subset given: CD45RA-negative fraction.

CDR3 DNA: TGTGCCAGCAGGCCGGGACTGGAGTCCTACGAGCAGTACTTC. Its translation: CASRPGLESYEQYF. The V call is TRBV9, the J call TRBJ2-7; TRBD2 might be the D (6 bases). V shed 5 bases and J shed 1 base, with 13 bases lying between them. The germline V gene encodes CDR1 SGDLS and CDR2 YYNGEE. The CDR3 contains 14 residues.